These 8 T cell receptor beta chains originate from one sample sequenced in a study of radiation and T cells in renal cell carcinoma. This table comes from immunoSEQ multiplex PCR, and its TCRdb copy is limited to in-frame clones, with some not included. The data show approximately 90,000 clones, about 86% seen once. Indicated time point: baseline pretreatment blood. Regarding treatment: 15 Gy SBRT to primary tumor, nephrectomy 4 weeks later. The source was blood, collected from a patient whose treatment included radiotherapy and nephrectomy. These receptors originate from a man between 50 and 59 years old with renal cell carcinoma.

The chain has TRBV25-1 and TRBJ1-3, with D possibly being TRBD1 (5 bases). V lost 2 bases and J 4 bases, leaving 9 bases between the germline ends. The CDR3 runs 14 residues. The germline gives CDR1 MGHDK, CDR2 SYGVNS. Here the CDR3 DNA reads TGTGCCAGCAGTGAACCACGGGACGGAAACACCATATATTTT. Its translation: CASSEPRDGNTIYF.

The chain joins TRBV2 to TRBJ2-4; D uncertain. V lost 3 bases to trimming and J lost 0 bases, with 3 bases between them. The CDR3 contains 13 residues. Germline CDR1 is SNHLY and CDR2 is FYNNEI. CDR3 sequence reads: CASSDLAKNIQYF. The CDR3 DNA reads TGTGCCAGCAGTGATCTAGCCAAAAACATTCAGTACTTC.

V is TRBV9 and J is TRBJ2-1, with 8 bases identical to TRBD2. Per the germline V gene, CDR1 is SGDLS and CDR2 is YYNGEE. V lost 4 bases to trimming and J lost 3 bases; unmatched junction nucleotides: 9. CDR3 length equals 16 residues. The CDR3, as DNA: TGTGCCAGCAGCCCCATACTAGCGGAGCTCTACAATGAGCAGTTCTTC. Protein product: CASSPILAELYNEQFF.

The genes are TRBV10-3 and TRBJ2-2; D perhaps matches TRBD1 (6 bases). The CDR3 loop spans 16 amino acids. The germline gives CDR1 ENHRY, CDR2 SYGVKD. The V end lost 4 bases, the J end lost 2 bases, and 14 bases lay between the germline ends. The CDR3 loop reads CAISANRDKNTGELFF. CDR3 coding DNA: TGTGCCATCAGTGCGAACCGGGACAAAAACACCGGGGAGCTGTTTTTT.

The CDR3 sequence: CASSLSKKPPEAFF. The CDR3 nucleotides read TGTGCCAGCAGTTTATCCAAAAAACCACCTGAAGCTTTCTTT. This sequence joins TRBV28 and TRBJ1-1; unclear D gene. The CDR3 runs 14 residues. CDR1 is MDHEN, CDR2 SYDVKM, per germline. V lost 1 base, J lost 6 bases, and 12 bases lay in between.

This chain uses TRBV4-3 with TRBJ1-1; D is undetermined. Germline V gene data show CDR1 as LGHNA and CDR2 as YSLEER. V was cut by 4 bases and J by 1 base, with 10 bases left in between. The CDR3 has 14 amino acids. The CDR3 spells CASSRNGENTEAFF. For the CDR3, the DNA is TGCGCCAGCAGCCGTAACGGAGAGAACACTGAAGCTTTCTTT.

The rearrangement links TRBV28 to TRBJ2-3, with 8 nucleotides matching TRBD1. The CDR3 is 16 amino acids. Germline assignment: CDR1 MDHEN and CDR2 SYDVKM. V shed 1 base, J shed 5 bases, and the junction held 8 bases outside the gene matches. The CDR3 protein is CASSLSAGGTGDTQYF. DNA for the CDR3: TGTGCCAGCAGTTTATCGGCAGGGGGCACGGGAGATACGCAGTATTTT. Filled out from reference TRBV28 and TRBJ2-3, the complete variable domain reads DVKVTQSSRYLVKRTGEKVFLECVQDMDHENMFWYRQDPGLGLRLIYFSYDVKMKEKGDIPEGYSVSREKKERFSLILESASTNQTSMYLCASSLSAGGTGDTQYFGPGTRLTVL.

This rearrangement joins TRBV5-1 to TRBJ2-7, with D tentatively TRBD2 (5 bases). With 4 bases removed from V and 2 bases from J, the gap between germline ends came to 13 bases. CDR1 SGHRS and CDR2 YFSETQ come from the germline V gene. The CDR3 contains 14 residues. CDR3 in amino acids: CASSGETTAYEQYF. The CDR3 DNA follows: TGCGCCAGCAGCGGGGAGACTACAGCCTACGAGCAGTACTTC.